Each of the 15 T cell receptor beta chains below was sequenced from the same sample in a study of liver allograft versus peripheral blood T cells. The overall study: Transplanted-liver and recipient peripheral blood T cell receptor repertoires were compared.

TCRdb reanalysed the reads using MiXCR and keeps one entry per CDR3 protein. The sample records some 6,500 distinct CDR3 sequences, around a sixth being singletons. These receptors were obtained from a human patient who had a liver transplant. The graft donor may have given rise to some T cells.

The rearrangement uses TRBV7-9 and TRBJ1-1; D uncertain. V dropped 4 bases and J dropped 6 bases, with 15 bases sitting between them. Germline V gene data show CDR1 as SEHNR and CDR2 as FQNEAQ (reference sequence). The CDR3 is 14 amino acids. This CDR3 is CASSSGGLSAEAFF. CDR3 sequence (DNA): TGTGCCAGCAGCTCCGGAGGGTTGAGCGCTGAAGCTTTCTTT.

J is TRBJ1-3 and V is TRBV12-3 or TRBV12-4; D unresolved. Trimming took 7 bases from V and 1 from J, leaving 11 bases between them. This CDR3 is 14 amino acids long. The CDR3 is CASTVVGSGNTIYF. CDR3 nucleotides: TGTGCCAGCACCGTGGTGGGGTCTGGAAACACCATATATTTT.

Many counts were recorded for this clonotype. The chain has TRBV19 and TRBJ1-1; D is unresolved. V dropped 6 bases and J dropped 6 bases, with 14 bases sitting between them. Germline V gives CDR1 LNHDA, CDR2 SQIVND (reference sequence). This CDR3 spans 13 amino acids. CDR3 DNA sequence: TGTGCCAGTAGCAGGACGGTGGAGGCTGAAGCTTTCTTT. Protein sequence: CASSRTVEAEAFF.

The chain recombines TRBV7-9 with TRBJ1-2, with TRBD1 matching over 10 bases. The V gene end was trimmed by 5 bases and the J gene end by 4 bases; junction bases not matched to a gene: 7. Germline assignment: CDR1 SEHNR and CDR2 FQNEAQ (reference sequence). The CDR3 has 15 amino acids. This CDR3 reads CASSPPGTGAYGYTF. For the CDR3, the DNA is TGTGCCAGCAGCCCTCCCGGGACAGGGGCCTATGGCTACACCTTC.

This clonotype was picked up a small number of times. This chain connects TRBV6-1 to TRBJ2-7; a weak D match, TRBD2 (5 bases). Trimming left V 1 base short and J 11 bases short, with 9 bases between. Germline loops: CDR1 MNHNS, CDR2 SASEGT. The CDR3 totals 11 residues. Here the CDR3 DNA reads TGTGCCAGCAGTGAAGGGGTGAGGGAGTACTTC. Translated: CASSEGVREYF.

This clonotype has only a few counts. Germline is not matched at one junction end, which may reflect a read error. This sequence joins TRBV15 and TRBJ1-5, with D perhaps matching TRBD1 (5 bases). The CDR3 is 12 residues long. Germline V CDR1 and CDR2: LNHNV, YYDKDF (reference sequence). This CDR3 is CVTSSGAGSQHF. Written as DNA, the CDR3 is TGTGTCACCAGCAGTGGGGCAGGTTCCCAGCATTTT.

This clonotype was detected many times. The chain uses TRBV19 and TRBJ1-5, with TRBD1 matching 7 bases. The length of the CDR3 is 16 residues. The germline V gene encodes CDR1 LNHDA and CDR2 SQIVND (reference sequence). V lost 4 bases, J lost 3 bases, and 9 bases stayed unmatched. CDR3 sequence reads: CASSTRTGGYNQPQHF. CDR3 in DNA: TGTGCCAGTAGTACCCGGACAGGAGGATACAATCAGCCCCAGCATTTT.

At least ten counts were recorded for this clonotype. The genes are TRBV10-3 and TRBJ1-2, with 7 bases identical to TRBD1. The CDR3 runs 15 residues. J was trimmed by 6 bases and V by 0 bases; bases with no gene match: 7. From germline, CDR1 is ENHRY and CDR2 SYGVKD. The DNA of the CDR3 is TGTGCCATCAGTGAGTCAACAGGGGAATCAGATGGCTACACCTTC. It specifies CAISESTGESDGYTF.

Sample share makes this clonotype medium-sized. The genes are TRBV6-6 and TRBJ2-1; D may be TRBD2 (6 bases). CDR1 MNHNY and CDR2 SVGAGI come from the germline V gene (reference sequence). The ends were cut back, 9 bases at V and 4 bases at J, with 10 bases in the middle. This CDR3 is built from 12 residues. The CDR3 DNA reads TGTGCCAGTGGGAGCGGGTACAATGAGCAGTTCTTC. Translating it yields CASGSGYNEQFF.

The V and J genes are TRBV12-3 or TRBV12-4 and TRBJ1-4; no reliable D call. The germline V and J ends were trimmed by 7 bases and 7 bases, with 13 bases remaining between them. The CDR3 spans 13 residues. This chain's CDR3 is CASKGRLGEKLFF. The CDR3 coding sequence is TGTGCCAGCAAGGGCAGGCTGGGTGAAAAACTGTTTTTT.

This clonotype is judged medium-sized (0.01 to 0.1%). V is TRBV10-3 and J is TRBJ1-6; D gene ambiguous. Trimming removed 0 bases from V and 8 bases from J, with 5 bases in between. The CDR3 length is 13 residues. From germline, CDR1 is ENHRY and CDR2 SYGVKD. CDR3 amino acids: CAISESMDSPLHF. The CDR3 DNA is TGTGCCATCAGTGAGTCGATGGATTCACCCCTCCACTTT.

This clonotype has ten or more counts. The rearrangement uses TRBV13 and TRBJ2-5; possibly TRBD2 for D (5 bases). Trimming took 3 bases from V and 4 from J, leaving 12 bases between them. Germline V CDR1 and CDR2: PRHDT, FYEKMQ (reference sequence). The CDR3 extends over 14 amino acids. CDR3 DNA sequence: TGTGCCAGCAGCTTTCAGGAGGTCCGAGAGACCCAGTACTTC. Translated: CASSFQEVRETQYF.

This clonotype has a handful of counts. This rearrangement joins TRBV5-6 to TRBJ1-5; D possibly corresponds to TRBD1 (5 bases). Germline V gene sequence: CDR1 SGHDT, CDR2 YYEEEE. CDR3 size: 15 residues. V was shortened by 5 bases and J by 1 base, with 13 bases between the two germline ends. The CDR3 sequence is CASSSGHLSNQPQHF. The CDR3 region has the DNA TGTGCCAGCAGTTCTGGACACCTAAGCAATCAGCCCCAGCATTTT.

This clonotype was observed at least ten times. The chain uses TRBV7-9 and TRBJ1-4; 8 nucleotides agree with TRBD1. This CDR3 has 15 residues. Per germline, CDR1 SEHNR and CDR2 FQNEAQ (reference sequence). The V and J ends lost 5 bases and 7 bases, in that order; junction bases with no gene match: 9. For the CDR3, the DNA is TGTGCCAGCAGCGCCCAGGGGGCGGAGAGTGAAAAACTGTTTTTT. It yields the protein CASSAQGAESEKLFF. Complete variable domain (other parts from reference TRBV7-9 and TRBJ1-4): DTGVSQNPRHKITKRGQNVTFRCDPISEHNRLYWYRQTLGQGPEFLTYFQNEAQLEKSRLLSDRFSAERPKGSFSTLEIQRTEQGDSAMYLCASSAQGAESEKLFFGSGTQLSVL.

This clonotype is medium-sized within its sample. This rearrangement joins TRBV29-1 to TRBJ1-2; D perhaps matches TRBD1 (6 bases). V shed 3 bases and J shed 4 bases, with 15 bases lying between them. The germline V gene encodes CDR1 SQVTM and CDR2 ANQGSEA. CDR3 size: 14 residues. In DNA form, the CDR3 reads TGCAGCGTTGATTGGAGGCAGGGGATCTATGGCTACACCTTC. Residues: CSVDWRQGIYGYTF. The entire variable domain, with the rest obtained from reference TRBV29-1 and TRBJ1-2, is as follows: SAVISQKPSRDICQRGTSLTIQCQVDSQVTMMFWYRQQPGQSLTLIATANQGSEATYESGFVIDKFPISRPNLTFSTLTVSNMSPEDSSIYLCSVDWRQGIYGYTFGSGTRLTVV.